This note documents a single T cell receptor beta chain sequence. Its matching antigen is unknown. The entry originates in a study of shared clonotypes between healthy human individuals. Background on the study: Participating donors consisted of a couple of women and a few men aged 18 to 49.

Findings of the study overall: Few donors restricted represented genetic and exposure-history diversity. Memory subsets generally showed smaller estimated richness than naive subsets did.

CD8 memory merged CD45RO+ cells and CCR7-negative CD45RA+ TemRA cells into one population. The repertoire was sequenced with immunoSEQ multiplex PCR; TCRdb's copy has only in-frame clones and lacks some. The table records roughly 660,000 clones, less than 95% of them present only once. CDR3 length: 16 amino acids. Per the germline V gene, CDR1 is SEHNR and CDR2 is FQNEAQ (reference sequence). J gave up 2 bases and V 5 bases, and 8 bases lay outside the gene matches. The clonotype comes from a man younger than 35 in good health. Some clones in this sample may be carry-over from other donors' samples. Material: memory CD8+ T cells from PBMCs. Subset given: CD45RO+ cells pooled with CCR7-negative TemRA cells. The chain recombines TRBV7-9 with TRBJ2-3; 9 nucleotides align to TRBD2. The CDR3 DNA is TGTGCCAGCAGCCCCCGGGCTAGCGGGACCACAGATACGCAGTATTTT. It is translated as CASSPRASGTTDTQYF.